These T cell receptor beta chains were read from a single sample in a study of T cells in localized non-small cell lung cancer. The data were produced by immunoSEQ multiplex PCR, yet TCRdb's version contains in-frame clones alone and is incomplete. This table has roughly 25,000 clones, roughly 84% appearing once. Sequenced here: peripheral blood, sampled before any cancer treatment. The receptors were sampled from a male donor at least 60 years old with stage I squamous cell lung carcinoma. Each CDR3 is given without its conserved first and last residue. The order of the fields is V gene, CDR3 protein.

TRBV7-9 ASSPETDKLF
TRBV27 ASSFRFVGVGGYEQY
TRBV29-1 STGSDVGGYT
TRBV27 ASSLRDRGYEQY
TRBV30 AWSGAGQPYNSPLH
TRBV13 ASSLYNSPLH
TRBV30 AWKQELDTEAF
TRBV2 ATTDTGKGEKLF
TRBV5-6 ASSLRARGNSPLH
TRBV30 AWRRGREETQY
TRBV11-3 ASSSPTGSNSPLH
TRBV18 ASSPVPGPNTEAF
TRBV11-3 ASSRRTSGSTGELF
TRBV10-3 AISTSYEQY
TRBV7-6 ASSFTSGGITGELF
TRBV5-1 ASSFPGQDPYSYNEQF
TRBV16 ASSQDKGNTEAF
TRBV6-1 ASSGGVGVLYGYT
TRBV10-3 AIRAAGGQETQY
TRBV9 ASSVAAGGPYEQY
TRBV12-5 ASGFSGGAQTQY
TRBV30 AWSGPLLIFGTGGELGYGYT
TRBV6-5 ASRGGADTDTQY
TRBV5-6 ASSLFAAGEQY
TRBV11-2 ASSPPLAGHGNTQY